Presented here are 14 T cell receptor beta chains from one specimen sequenced in a study of blood T cell repertoires in COVID-19. Profiled with immunoSEQ multiplex PCR; TCRdb holds only in-frame clones, not every one. The data contain about 140,000 clones, 70% to 85% of them singletons. Sequencing was done on a sample of peripheral blood. The source of these receptors is a human donor in a cohort sampled during active COVID-19.

This chain joins TRBV27 and TRBJ2-3, with 16 positions matching TRBD2. Germline V gene lookup returns CDR1 MNHEY and CDR2 SMNVEV (reference sequence). Germline trimming cut 3 bases from V and 7 bases from J; bases unmatched to any gene: 28. CDR3 length: 24 amino acids. The CDR3 reads CASSFRSAIGRPGTSGGAGYTQYF. The CDR3 region has the DNA TGTGCCAGCAGTTTTAGATCCGCGATTGGACGTCCCGGGACTAGCGGGGGGGCTGGTTATACGCAGTATTTT.

The gene calls are TRBV2 and TRBJ2-1, with TRBD1 matching 7 bases. Germline V gene data show CDR1 as SNHLY and CDR2 as FYNNEI. The CDR3 totals 15 residues. After removal of 10 bases from V and 1 base from J, the junction contained 10 bases not matched to a gene. Written as DNA, the CDR3 is TGTGCCACCAAGGGGGCGGGCGGATCCTACAATGAGCAGTTCTTC. Its protein is CATKGAGGSYNEQFF.

The V gene is TRBV24-1, the J gene TRBJ2-1; 10 positions match TRBD1. CDR1 is KGHDR and CDR2 is SFDVKD in the germline V gene. This CDR3 is built from 12 residues. V trimming: 10 bases; J trimming: 8 bases; junction bases outside the gene matches: 4. CDR3 amino acids: CATRDRGDEQFF. The CDR3 DNA sequence: TGTGCCACGCGGGACAGGGGAGATGAGCAGTTCTTC.

This chain connects TRBV6-5 to TRBJ1-5; maybe TRBD1 (6 bases). CDR1 and CDR2 (germline): MNHEY, SVGAGI. V was clipped by 5 bases and J by 2 bases, with 13 bases between them. This CDR3 comprises 15 residues. In DNA form, the CDR3 reads TGTGCCAGCAGTAAGTTACAGGGAGGCAATCAGCCCCAGCATTTT. The encoded protein is CASSKLQGGNQPQHF.

This clone has a single count. This chain joins TRBV4-1 and TRBJ2-3; 9 bases fit TRBD2. V shed 4 bases and J 1 base; nucleotides not matched to a gene: 15. The CDR3 consists of 19 residues. The germline CDR1 and CDR2 sequences are MGHRA and YSYEKL. The CDR3 bases are TGCGCCAGCAGCCGTCAGCTAGCGGGGTCTCTCCAGGGCACAGATACGCAGTATTTT. Translating gives CASSRQLAGSLQGTDTQYF.

This chain uses TRBV28 with TRBJ2-7; 7 bases fit TRBD1. CDR3 length: 18 amino acids. Trimming at V came to 6 bases and at J to 0 bases, leaving 17 bases not matched to a gene. Germline V gene lookup returns CDR1 MDHEN and CDR2 SYDVKM. CDR3 sequence (DNA): TGTGCCAGCAGCAATTACCCTCCCCGGACAGGTAGCTCCTACGAGCAGTACTTC. It yields the protein CASSNYPPRTGSSYEQYF.

The chain has TRBV7-2 and TRBJ1-1; D is possibly TRBD1 (6 bases). Trimming stripped 5 bases from V and 3 bases from J, with 13 bases between. Germline CDR1 is SGHTA and CDR2 is FQGNSA. This CDR3 contains 14 residues. CDR3 nucleotide sequence: TGTGCCAGCAGCACAGCGAGGGGGTACACTGAAGCTTTCTTT. Amino acid sequence: CASSTARGYTEAFF.

The chain joins TRBV19 to TRBJ2-7, with 10 positions matching TRBD1. CDR3 length equals 15 residues. Germline V gene lookup returns CDR1 LNHDA and CDR2 SQIVND (reference sequence). Trimming removed 1 base from V and 2 bases from J; junction bases left unmatched: 2. The CDR3 sequence: CASSIAGTGAYEQYF. In DNA form, the CDR3 reads TGTGCCAGTAGTATAGCCGGGACAGGGGCCTACGAGCAGTACTTC.

The genes are TRBV7-2 and TRBJ2-3, with a possible D match to TRBD1 (7 bases). Germline V CDR1 and CDR2: SGHTA, FQGNSA. This CDR3 is built from 16 residues. V lost 4 bases, J lost 3 bases, and 17 bases lay in between. CDR3 in DNA: TGTGCCAGCAGCTCTCAGGGGGGCCCGAGGACAGATACGCAGTATTTT. Translation: CASSSQGGPRTDTQYF.

This clone was detected ten times or more. V gene TRBV9 combines with J gene TRBJ2-6, with 10 nucleotides matching TRBD2. Germline trimming cut 2 bases from V and 0 bases from J; bases unmatched to any gene: 5. CDR3 length: 18 residues. Looked up from germline, CDR1 is SGDLS and CDR2 is YYNGEE. The CDR3 protein is CASSVPSGGSSGANVLTF. In DNA form, the CDR3 reads TGTGCCAGCAGCGTTCCTAGCGGGGGTAGCTCTGGGGCCAACGTCCTGACTTTC.

This rearrangement joins TRBV7-6 to TRBJ2-1; D possibly corresponds to TRBD1 (6 bases). Germline V gene sequence: CDR1 SGHVS, CDR2 FNYEAQ. This CDR3 has 16 amino acids. The germline V and J ends were trimmed by 0 bases and 4 bases, with 13 bases remaining between them. The CDR3 DNA reads TGTGCCAGCAGCTTAGCGACTCGGCAGGGGTACAATGAGCAGTTCTTC. Its protein is CASSLATRQGYNEQFF.

The gene calls are TRBV10-1 and TRBJ1-1; TRBD1 aligns across 7 bases. V was pared by 2 bases and J by 5 bases, with 14 bases of the junction left unmatched. CDR1 WNHNN and CDR2 SYGVQD come from the germline V gene (reference sequence). This CDR3 has 17 residues. CDR3 sequence (DNA): TGCGCCAGCAGTGAGGCGGCCTTGAGACAGGGTATGACTGAAGCTTTCTTT. It translates to CASSEAALRQGMTEAFF.

The chain uses TRBV7-2 and TRBJ1-4; no definite D call. Germline V gene lookup returns CDR1 SGHTA and CDR2 FQGNSA. CDR3 length: 15 residues. With 0 bases removed from V and 1 base from J, the gap between germline ends came to 6 bases. CDR3: CASSLAGVTNEKLFF. CDR3 sequence (DNA): TGTGCCAGCAGCTTAGCGGGAGTAACTAATGAAAAACTGTTTTTT.

With respect to this clone: Germline is not matched at one junction end, which may reflect a read error. The chain couples TRBV7-7 to TRBJ2-1; 11 bases map to TRBD2. Germline V lookup: CDR1 SSHAT, CDR2 FNYEAQ (reference sequence). CDR3 length: 14 amino acids. CDR3 sequence (DNA): TGTGCTAGCAGCTTAGCGGGGGGGCGGAATGAGCAGTTCTTC. It encodes CASSLAGGRNEQFF.